This T cell receptor beta chain is drawn from a study of cytomegalovirus exposure and HLA in healthy donors. Broader study findings: The authors listed some 160 TCR beta chains as cytomegalovirus-associated. A few CMV-associated chains were confirmed in vitro to be specific for CMV antigens.

Assay: immunoSEQ multiplex PCR; the TCRdb copy retains only in-frame clones and omits some. The sample lists fewer than 200,000 clones; less than 90% were seen once. The V end was cut by 6 bases, the J end by 0 bases, with 15 bases between. CDR3 length: 15 residues. CDR1 and CDR2 from the germline V gene are MGHRA and YSYEKL. In the case of this clone: Its specificity is unknown.

The gene calls are TRBV4-1 and TRBJ2-7, with D possibly matching TRBD1 (6 bases). Sequencing was carried out using PBMCs. The TCR sequence derives from a woman between 18 and 29 years old in good health and CMV-seronegative. The CDR3 sequence is CASRMKDSSSYEQYF. The CDR3 nucleotides are TGCGCCAGCAGAATGAAGGACAGCAGCTCCTACGAGCAGTACTTC.